The 26 T cell receptor beta chains below come from one sample, sequenced in a study of blood T cell repertoires in COVID-19. Sequencing was performed with immunoSEQ multiplex PCR; in TCRdb, only in-frame clones are kept and a portion is missing. Of about 130,000 clones listed, over 75% were seen once; the top ten hold more than 40%. Sequencing was carried out using peripheral blood. Source of these receptors: a human donor in a cohort sampled during active COVID-19.

The chain joins TRBV18 to TRBJ1-2; no definite D call. The CDR3 length is 12 residues. Germline CDR1 and CDR2: KGHSH and LQKENI. V was trimmed by 2 bases and J by 6 bases, leaving 7 bases between them. The CDR3 loop reads CASSPSGDGYTF. The DNA of the CDR3 is TGTGCCAGCTCACCATCGGGTGATGGCTACACCTTC.

The chain is built from TRBV11-3 and TRBJ2-7; TRBD2 aligns across 10 bases. Germline CDR1 and CDR2: SGHNT and YENEEA. The CDR3 consists of 14 residues. V trimming: 5 bases; J trimming: 5 bases; junction bases outside the gene matches: 6. The CDR3: CASSQRGGLHEQYF. CDR3 coding DNA: TGTGCCAGCAGCCAGCGGGGGGGCCTCCACGAGCAGTACTTC.

The chain is built from TRBV12-5 and TRBJ2-1; 9 nucleotides line up with TRBD2. V dropped 0 bases and J dropped 9; count of bases not matched to a gene: 6. CDR1 and CDR2 from the germline V gene are LGHNT and FRNRAP. This CDR3 is 15 amino acids long. The CDR3 region has the DNA TGTGCTAGTGGTTTGGTACGGCTAGCGGGACTTGAGCAGTTCTTC. It specifies CASGLVRLAGLEQFF.

This clone showed up just a few times. The chain has TRBV11-1 and TRBJ2-7, with 13 bases fitting TRBD2. This CDR3 contains 15 residues. Losses at the gene ends were 6 bases for V and 5 bases for J; bases not matched to a gene: 7. The germline gives CDR1 SGHAT, CDR2 FQDESV (reference sequence). The CDR3 loop is CASRPTSGGAHEQYF. The CDR3 region has the DNA TGTGCCAGCAGACCCACTAGCGGGGGGGCCCACGAGCAGTACTTC.

This chain joins TRBV18 and TRBJ1-5; the match to TRBD1 covers 7 bases. The CDR3 sequence is 15 residues long. Germline trimming cut 3 bases from V and 7 bases from J; bases unmatched to any gene: 9. Germline values: CDR1 KGHSH, CDR2 LQKENI. The CDR3 nucleotides are TGTGCCAGCTCACCGAGTACAGGGGCCCGACAGCCCCAGCATTTT. Translating gives CASSPSTGARQPQHF. Looking up the rest from reference TRBV18 and TRBJ1-5 gives the full variable domain: NAGVMQNPRHLVRRRGQEARLRCSPMKGHSHVYWYRQLPEEGLKFMVYLQKENIIDESGMPKERFSAEFPKEGPSILRIQQVVRGDSAAYFCASSPSTGARQPQHFGDGTRLSIL.

The chain couples TRBV5-1 to TRBJ2-3; 7 bases match TRBD2. With V trimmed by 3 bases and J by 0 bases, 4 bases remained unmatched. The CDR3 covers 15 residues. The germline CDR1 and CDR2 sequences are SGHRS and YFSETQ. The CDR3 loop is CASSSGRYSTDTQYF. The DNA for the CDR3 is TGCGCCAGCAGCTCCGGGAGGTATAGCACAGATACGCAGTATTTT.

The rearrangement links TRBV28 to TRBJ2-2, with a weak D call TRBD1 (7 bases). V dropped 7 bases and J dropped 8 bases, with 20 bases sitting between them. This CDR3 is 15 amino acids long. Per germline, CDR1 MDHEN and CDR2 SYDVKM. The CDR3 DNA reads TGTGCCAGCACCCTAGAGGAGGGGGCGCGAGGGGAGCTGTTTTTT. Translating it yields CASTLEEGARGELFF. The full variable domain, its missing parts supplied by reference TRBV28 and TRBJ2-2, is DVKVTQSSRYLVKRTGEKVFLECVQDMDHENMFWYRQDPGLGLRLIYFSYDVKMKEKGDIPEGYSVSREKKERFSLILESASTNQTSMYLCASTLEEGARGELFFGEGSRLTVL.

This clone was counted between two and nine times. Here the CDR3 DNA reads TGTGCTAGTGGTTTGGTAGGCCCAGGATTCTCCTACGAGCAGTACTTC. Amino acid sequence: CASGLVGPGFSYEQYF. The chain joins TRBV12-5 to TRBJ2-7; no definite D call. Trimming took 0 bases from V and 0 from J, leaving 12 bases between them. CDR1 and CDR2 from the germline V gene are LGHNT and FRNRAP. This CDR3 contains 16 residues.

On this clone itself: The sample has other DNA sequences that encode this CDR3 too. The J gene is TRBJ2-1, the V gene TRBV7-2; no definite D call. Germline V gives CDR1 SGHTA, CDR2 FQGNSA. Trimming removed 1 base at V and 5 bases at J, with 6 bases between. The CDR3 runs to 13 residues. CDR3 residues: CASSLGVNNEQFF. DNA of the CDR3: TGTGCCAGCAGCTTAGGCGTGAACAATGAGCAGTTCTTC.

This sequence joins TRBV7-9 and TRBJ1-1, with D unresolved. CDR1 is SEHNR and CDR2 is FQNEAQ in the germline V gene (reference sequence). The CDR3 length is 13 residues. Deletions cut 2 bases from V and 1 base from J, with 5 bases between. Here the CDR3 reads CASSLQWNTEAFF. CDR3 sequence (DNA): TGTGCCAGCAGCTTACAGTGGAACACTGAAGCTTTCTTT.

The chain carries TRBV18 and TRBJ1-6; the match to TRBD1 covers 7 bases. Germline CDR1 reads KGHSH; CDR2 reads LQKENI. J was trimmed by 0 bases and V by 3 bases; bases with no gene match: 8. The CDR3 has 18 residues. This CDR3 reads CASSPEGQSISYNSPLHF. For the CDR3, the DNA is TGTGCCAGCTCACCGGAGGGACAGTCCATCTCCTATAATTCACCCCTCCACTTT.

The chain is built from TRBV18 and TRBJ1-3, with no clear D. V was cut by 2 bases and J by 0 bases, with 8 bases left in between. Germline assignment: CDR1 KGHSH and CDR2 LQKENI. The CDR3 contains 15 residues. CDR3: CASSPTAASGNTIYF. The CDR3 DNA reads as TGTGCCAGCTCACCAACGGCGGCCTCTGGAAACACCATATATTTT.

This chain links TRBV4-2 with TRBJ2-7; 10 nucleotides match TRBD1. V was pared by 4 bases and J by 3 bases, with 6 bases of the junction left unmatched. CDR1 and CDR2 (germline): LGHNA, YNFKEQ. The CDR3 spans 15 residues. The CDR3 spells CASSPPTGGVYEQYF. As DNA, the CDR3 is TGTGCCAGCAGCCCCCCGACAGGGGGCGTCTACGAGCAGTACTTC.

The chain joins TRBV5-1 to TRBJ2-3; 10 positions agree with TRBD2. J was trimmed by 4 bases and V by 9 bases; bases with no gene match: 8. The CDR3 contains 14 residues. Germline CDR1 SGHRS, CDR2 YFSETQ. DNA of the CDR3: TGCGCCACGCAGTCTAGCGGGGGATCAGATACGCAGTATTTT. It specifies CATQSSGGSDTQYF. Full variable domain (outside the CDR3, taken from reference TRBV5-1 and TRBJ2-3): KAGVTQTPRYLIKTRGQQVTLSCSPISGHRSVSWYQQTPGQGLQFLFEYFSETQRNKGNFPGRFSGRQFSNSRSEMNVSTLELGDSALYLCATQSSGGSDTQYFGPGTRLTVL.

The chain links TRBV2 to TRBJ1-1; tentatively, D is TRBD1 (5 bases). CDR3 length: 16 residues. V was clipped by 4 bases and J by 1 base, with 16 bases between them. Per the germline V gene, CDR1 is SNHLY and CDR2 is FYNNEI. The CDR3 region has the DNA TGTGCCAGCAGTGTCCGGTCCCAGGGCGGGAACACTGAAGCTTTCTTT. Translating gives CASSVRSQGGNTEAFF.

This sequence joins TRBV27 and TRBJ2-1; the match to TRBD2 covers 8 bases. CDR1 is MNHEY, CDR2 SMNVEV, per germline (reference sequence). This CDR3 has 14 residues. V lost 5 bases to trimming and J lost 4 bases; unmatched junction nucleotides: 4. The CDR3 DNA is TGTGCCAGCAGTAGCGGGAGTTTGTACAATGAGCAGTTCTTC. It translates to CASSSGSLYNEQFF.

The J gene is TRBJ2-7, the V gene TRBV7-2; 9 nucleotides align to TRBD2. V gave up 2 bases and J gave up 6 bases; unmatched junction bases: 5. CDR3 length equals 14 residues. Germline loops: CDR1 SGHTA, CDR2 FQGNSA. In nucleotides, the CDR3 is TGTGCCAGCAGCTTACTAGCGGGGTGGGGCGAGCAGTACGTC. Its protein product is CASSLLAGWGEQYV.

This clone appeared once. The chain links TRBV7-8 to TRBJ1-5, with TRBD1 matching over 7 bases. The junction had 5 bases not matched to a gene; V was cut back by 3 bases and J by 0 bases. CDR1 and CDR2 from the germline V gene are SGHVS and FQNEAQ. There are 16 residues in the CDR3. CDR3 nucleotide sequence: TGTGCCAGCAGCTTCGCCGGGACAGATAGCAATCAGCCCCAGCATTTT. As protein: CASSFAGTDSNQPQHF. Using reference TRBV7-8 and TRBJ1-5 for the parts outside the CDR3, the full variable domain is GAGVSQSPRYKVAKRGQDVALRCDPISGHVSLFWYQQALGQGPEFLTYFQNEAQLDKSGLPSDRFFAERPEGSVSTLKIQRTQQEDSAVYLCASSFAGTDSNQPQHFGDGTRLSIL.

The CDR3 coding sequence is TGTGCCAGCAGTGAACCTCCGACAGTCCACCCCGAGGAGCCCCAGCATTTT. This translates into CASSEPPTVHPEEPQHF. V gene TRBV25-1 combines with J gene TRBJ1-5; D may be TRBD1 (5 bases). CDR1 is MGHDK, CDR2 SYGVNS, per germline. This CDR3 has 17 residues. V lost 2 bases and J lost 8, with 22 bases in between.

In DNA form, the CDR3 reads TGTGCCAGCAGCTTTAGCGGGGGGGCTCGCGAGCAGTACTTC. It encodes CASSFSGGAREQYF. This chain joins TRBV7-2 and TRBJ2-7; 11 bases agree with TRBD2. Germline trimming cut 3 bases from V and 6 bases from J; bases unmatched to any gene: 4. The CDR3 extends over 14 amino acids. CDR1 and CDR2 (germline): SGHTA, FQGNSA. Complete variable domain (other parts from reference TRBV7-2 and TRBJ2-7): GAGVSQSPSNKVTEKGKDVELRCDPISGHTALYWYRQSLGQGLEFLIYFQGNSAPDKSGLPSDRFSAERTGGSVSTLTIQRTQQEDSAVYLCASSFSGGAREQYFGPGTRLTVT.

The chain is built from TRBV6-2 or TRBV6-3 and TRBJ1-1; D is ambiguous. Per germline, CDR1 MNHEY and CDR2 SVGEGT. There are 14 residues in the CDR3. Trimming pared 2 bases from V and 4 bases from J, leaving 11 bases between. The CDR3 nucleotides read TGTGCCAGCAGTTACCCCGCCTCGGGCACTGAAGCTTTCTTT. It is translated as CASSYPASGTEAFF.

J is TRBJ1-1 and V is TRBV18, with TRBD1 matching 12 bases. V lost 3 bases, J lost 7 bases, and 9 bases stayed unmatched. This CDR3 has 16 residues. Germline CDR1 KGHSH, CDR2 LQKENI. The CDR3 reads CASSPRPGQGAGEAFF. CDR3 bases: TGTGCCAGCTCACCCCGCCCGGGACAGGGGGCTGGTGAAGCTTTCTTT. The full variable domain, in which reference TRBV18 and TRBJ1-1 provide the parts outside the CDR3, is NAGVMQNPRHLVRRRGQEARLRCSPMKGHSHVYWYRQLPEEGLKFMVYLQKENIIDESGMPKERFSAEFPKEGPSILRIQQVVRGDSAAYFCASSPRPGQGAGEAFFGQGTRLTVV.

J is TRBJ2-1 and V is TRBV7-2; 7 nucleotides line up with TRBD2. The ends lost 3 bases at V and 7 bases at J; junction bases unmatched: 9. CDR1 SGHTA and CDR2 FQGNSA come from the germline V gene. This CDR3 has 15 amino acids. DNA of the CDR3: TGTGCCAGCAGCTTCAGCCAGCGGGAAGGTAATGAGCAGTTCTTC. This gives the protein CASSFSQREGNEQFF. Full variable domain (outside the CDR3, taken from reference TRBV7-2 and TRBJ2-1): GAGVSQSPSNKVTEKGKDVELRCDPISGHTALYWYRQSLGQGLEFLIYFQGNSAPDKSGLPSDRFSAERTGGSVSTLTIQRTQQEDSAVYLCASSFSQREGNEQFFGPGTRLTVL.

Only one count was recorded for this clone. The chain couples TRBV5-1 to TRBJ1-2, with 8 nucleotides matching TRBD1. V trimming: 0 bases; J trimming: 12 bases; junction bases outside the gene matches: 10. Germline assignment: CDR1 SGHRS and CDR2 YFSETQ. The CDR3 sequence is 14 residues long. The CDR3 region is CASSLGDRPQEDTF. CDR3 sequence (DNA): TGCGCCAGCAGCTTGGGGGACAGGCCGCAAGAGGACACCTTC.

This clone was counted only a few times. The rearrangement links TRBV29-1 to TRBJ1-1, with 7 positions matching TRBD1. This CDR3 region has 12 residues. CDR1 and CDR2 from the germline V gene are SQVTM and ANQGSEA. J lost 2 bases, V lost 7 bases, and 4 bases had no gene match. The CDR3 DNA is TGCAGCGCTCGGGACAGCAACACTGAAGCTTTCTTT. This sequence encodes CSARDSNTEAFF. Full variable domain (remainder filled in from reference TRBV29-1 and TRBJ1-1): SAVISQKPSRDICQRGTSLTIQCQVDSQVTMMFWYRQQPGQSLTLIATANQGSEATYESGFVIDKFPISRPNLTFSTLTVSNMSPEDSSIYLCSARDSNTEAFFGQGTRLTVV.

The chain joins TRBV19 to TRBJ1-3; 7 bases are a match to TRBD1. Germline loops: CDR1 LNHDA, CDR2 SQIVND (reference sequence). This CDR3 region has 13 residues. V gave up 6 bases and J gave up 2 bases; unmatched junction bases: 1. CDR3 residues: CASRGTAGNTIYF. The CDR3 DNA reads TGTGCCAGTAGGGGGACAGCTGGAAACACCATATATTTT. The complete variable domain, with remaining parts taken from reference TRBV19 and TRBJ1-3, reads DGGITQSPKYLFRKEGQNVTLSCEQNLNHDAMYWYRQDPGQGLRLIYYSQIVNDFQKGDIAEGYSVSREKKESFPLTVTSAQKNPTAFYLCASRGTAGNTIYFGEGSWLTVV.